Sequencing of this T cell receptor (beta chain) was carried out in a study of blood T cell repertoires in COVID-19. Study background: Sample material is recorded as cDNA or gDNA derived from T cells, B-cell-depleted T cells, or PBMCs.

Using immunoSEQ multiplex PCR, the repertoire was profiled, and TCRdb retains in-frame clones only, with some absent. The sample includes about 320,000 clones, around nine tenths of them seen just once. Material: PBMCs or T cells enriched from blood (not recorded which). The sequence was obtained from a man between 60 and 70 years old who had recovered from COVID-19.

CDR3 amino acids: CASSADRNQPQHF. The CDR3, as DNA: TGTGCCAGCAGCGCGGACAGGAATCAGCCCCAGCATTTT. This chain connects TRBV7-3 to TRBJ1-5; TRBD1 agrees at 7 bases. The CDR3 covers 13 residues. The ends lost 5 bases at V and 4 bases at J; junction bases unmatched: 2. CDR1 and CDR2 (germline): SGHTA, FQGTGA.